The clone carrying this T cell receptor beta chain has only a few counts. The source of the sample is a study of early T cells in non-severe SARS-CoV-2 infection. Per germline, CDR1 KGHSH and CDR2 LQKENI. The CDR3 spans 15 residues. J gave up 7 bases and V 5 bases, and 10 bases lay outside the gene matches. TCRdb re-called the 5' RACE reads with MiXCR, one entry per CDR3 protein. The sample lists tens of thousands of distinct CDR3 sequences; 5.9% were seen once. This sample comprised whole blood, obtained at baseline. The receptor's source is an adult who was a healthcare worker with PCR-confirmed SARS-CoV-2 infection or an uninfected control (not recorded which). This sequence joins TRBV18 and TRBJ2-1, with 8 positions matching TRBD2. CDR3 residues: CASSGLIAGSNEQFF. In DNA form, the CDR3 reads TGTGCCAGCTCAGGCCTAATAGCGGGATCTAATGAGCAGTTCTTC.